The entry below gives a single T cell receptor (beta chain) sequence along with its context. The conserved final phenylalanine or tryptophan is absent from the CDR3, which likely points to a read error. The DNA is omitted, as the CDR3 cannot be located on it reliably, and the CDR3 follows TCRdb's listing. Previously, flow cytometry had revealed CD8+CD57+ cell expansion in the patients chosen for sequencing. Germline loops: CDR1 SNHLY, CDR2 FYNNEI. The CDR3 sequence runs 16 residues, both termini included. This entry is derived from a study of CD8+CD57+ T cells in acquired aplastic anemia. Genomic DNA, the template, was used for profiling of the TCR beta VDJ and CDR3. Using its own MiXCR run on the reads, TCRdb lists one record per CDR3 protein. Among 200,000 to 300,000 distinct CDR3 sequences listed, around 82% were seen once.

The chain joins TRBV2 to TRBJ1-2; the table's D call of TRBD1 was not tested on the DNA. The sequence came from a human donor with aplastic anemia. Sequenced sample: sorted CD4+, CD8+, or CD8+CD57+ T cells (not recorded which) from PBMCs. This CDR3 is CASGDGDTDTQYFYPV.